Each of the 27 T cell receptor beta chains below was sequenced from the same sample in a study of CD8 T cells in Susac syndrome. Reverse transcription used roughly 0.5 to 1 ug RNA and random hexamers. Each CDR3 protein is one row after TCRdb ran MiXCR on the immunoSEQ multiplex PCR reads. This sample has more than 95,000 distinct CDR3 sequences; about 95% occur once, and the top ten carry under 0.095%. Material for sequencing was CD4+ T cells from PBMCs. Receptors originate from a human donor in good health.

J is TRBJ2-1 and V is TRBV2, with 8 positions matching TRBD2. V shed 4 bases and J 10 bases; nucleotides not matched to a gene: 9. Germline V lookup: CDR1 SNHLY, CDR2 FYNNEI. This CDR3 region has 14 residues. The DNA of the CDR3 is TGTGCCAGCAGTGTCGCAGCGGGAGAGGGAGAGCAGTTCTTC. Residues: CASSVAAGEGEQFF.

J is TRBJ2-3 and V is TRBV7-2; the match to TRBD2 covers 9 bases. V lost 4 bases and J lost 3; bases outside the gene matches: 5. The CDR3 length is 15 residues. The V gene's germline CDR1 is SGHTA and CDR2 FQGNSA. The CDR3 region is CASSSGTSRTDTQYF. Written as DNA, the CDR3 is TGTGCCAGCAGCTCTGGGACTAGCAGAACAGATACGCAGTATTTT.

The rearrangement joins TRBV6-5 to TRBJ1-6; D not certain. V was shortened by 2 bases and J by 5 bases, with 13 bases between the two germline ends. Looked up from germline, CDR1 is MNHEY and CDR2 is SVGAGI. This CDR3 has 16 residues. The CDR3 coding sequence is TGTGCCAGCAGTTACCAAGAGGTGGCAGATAATTCACCCCTCCACTTT. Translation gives CASSYQEVADNSPLHF.

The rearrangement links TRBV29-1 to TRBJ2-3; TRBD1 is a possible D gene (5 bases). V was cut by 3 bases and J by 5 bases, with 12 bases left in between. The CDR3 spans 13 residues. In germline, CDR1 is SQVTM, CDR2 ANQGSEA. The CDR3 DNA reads TGCAGCGTTGAGGGCCAGGGAAGAGATACGCAGTATTTT. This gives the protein CSVEGQGRDTQYF.

The CDR3 sequence: CASSLSLAGTYNEQFF. The CDR3, as DNA: TGTGCCAGCAGCTTATCTCTAGCGGGAACCTACAATGAGCAGTTCTTC. The chain carries TRBV7-9 and TRBJ2-1, with TRBD2 matching 9 bases. The germline gives CDR1 SEHNR, CDR2 FQNEAQ (reference sequence). Trimming at V came to 2 bases and at J to 2 bases, leaving 4 bases not matched to a gene. The CDR3 consists of 16 residues.

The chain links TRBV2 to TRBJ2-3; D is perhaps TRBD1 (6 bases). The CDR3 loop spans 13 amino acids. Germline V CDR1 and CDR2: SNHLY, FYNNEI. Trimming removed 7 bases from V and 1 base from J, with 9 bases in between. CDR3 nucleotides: TGTGCCAGCAAGAAGGGGGGCACAGATACGCAGTATTTT. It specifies CASKKGGTDTQYF.

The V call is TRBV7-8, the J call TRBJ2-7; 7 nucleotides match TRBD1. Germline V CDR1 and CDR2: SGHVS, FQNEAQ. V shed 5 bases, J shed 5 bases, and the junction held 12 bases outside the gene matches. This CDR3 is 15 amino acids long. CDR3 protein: CASSPLPEGADEQYF. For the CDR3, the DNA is TGTGCCAGCAGCCCACTTCCCGAGGGGGCGGACGAGCAGTACTTC.

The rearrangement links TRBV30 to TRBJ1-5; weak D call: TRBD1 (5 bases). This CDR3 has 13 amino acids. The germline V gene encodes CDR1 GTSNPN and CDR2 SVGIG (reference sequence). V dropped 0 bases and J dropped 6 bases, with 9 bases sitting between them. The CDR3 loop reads CAWSVGEGQPQHF. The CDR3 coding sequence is TGTGCCTGGAGTGTAGGGGAGGGTCAGCCCCAGCATTTT.

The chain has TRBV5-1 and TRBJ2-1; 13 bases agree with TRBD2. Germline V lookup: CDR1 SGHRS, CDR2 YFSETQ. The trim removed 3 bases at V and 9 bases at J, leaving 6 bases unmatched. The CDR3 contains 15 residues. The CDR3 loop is CASSYWTSGRFEQFF. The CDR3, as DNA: TGCGCCAGCAGCTACTGGACTAGCGGGAGATTTGAGCAGTTCTTC. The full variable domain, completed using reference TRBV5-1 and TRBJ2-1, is KAGVTQTPRYLIKTRGQQVTLSCSPISGHRSVSWYQQTPGQGLQFLFEYFSETQRNKGNFPGRFSGRQFSNSRSEMNVSTLELGDSALYLCASSYWTSGRFEQFFGPGTRLTVL.

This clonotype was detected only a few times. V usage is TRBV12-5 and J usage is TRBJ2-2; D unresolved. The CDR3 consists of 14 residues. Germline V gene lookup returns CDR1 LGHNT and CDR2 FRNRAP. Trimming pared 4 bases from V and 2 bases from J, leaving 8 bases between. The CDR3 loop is CASGSLDNTGELFF. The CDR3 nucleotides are TGTGCTAGTGGTTCCCTAGATAACACCGGGGAGCTGTTTTTT.

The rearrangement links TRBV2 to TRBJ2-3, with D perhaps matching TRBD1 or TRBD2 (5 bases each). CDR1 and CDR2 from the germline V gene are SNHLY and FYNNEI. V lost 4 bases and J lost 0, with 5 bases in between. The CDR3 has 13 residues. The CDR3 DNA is TGTGCCAGCAGTGGGGACAGCACAGATACGCAGTATTTT. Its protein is CASSGDSTDTQYF. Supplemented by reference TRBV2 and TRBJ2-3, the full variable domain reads EPEVTQTPSHQVTQMGQEVILRCVPISNHLYFYWYRQILGQKVEFLVSFYNNEISEKSEIFDDQFSVERPDGSNFTLKIRSTKLEDSAMYFCASSGDSTDTQYFGPGTRLTVL.

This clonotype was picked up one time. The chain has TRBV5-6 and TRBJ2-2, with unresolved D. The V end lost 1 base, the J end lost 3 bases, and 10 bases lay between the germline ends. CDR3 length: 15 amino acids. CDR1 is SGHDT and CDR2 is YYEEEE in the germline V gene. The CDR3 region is CASSLMERYTGELFF. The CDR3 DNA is TGTGCCAGCAGCTTGATGGAGCGATACACCGGGGAGCTGTTTTTT.

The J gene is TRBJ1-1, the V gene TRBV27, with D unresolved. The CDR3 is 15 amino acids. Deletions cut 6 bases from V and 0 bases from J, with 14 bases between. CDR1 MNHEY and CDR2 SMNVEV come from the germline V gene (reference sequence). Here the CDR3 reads CASSLGGYMNTEAFF. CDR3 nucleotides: TGTGCCAGCAGCCTGGGCGGCTACATGAACACTGAAGCTTTCTTT.

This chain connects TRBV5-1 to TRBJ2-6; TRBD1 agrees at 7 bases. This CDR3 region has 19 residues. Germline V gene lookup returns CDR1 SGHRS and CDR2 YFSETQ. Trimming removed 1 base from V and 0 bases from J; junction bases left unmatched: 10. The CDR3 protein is CASSLKPGTANSGANVLTF. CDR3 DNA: TGCGCCAGCAGCTTGAAGCCCGGGACAGCCAACTCTGGGGCCAACGTCCTGACTTTC.

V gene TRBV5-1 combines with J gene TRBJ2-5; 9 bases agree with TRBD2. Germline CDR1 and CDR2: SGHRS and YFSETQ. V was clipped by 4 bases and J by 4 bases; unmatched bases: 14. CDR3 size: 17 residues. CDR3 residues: CASSRGGGGAIGETQYF. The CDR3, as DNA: TGCGCCAGCAGCCGCGGGGGGGGAGGGGCGATCGGAGAGACCCAGTACTTC.

The CDR3 spells CASILTGGLLTDEQFF. The CDR3 region has the DNA TGTGCCAGCATCCTGACAGGGGGCCTCCTTACCGATGAGCAGTTCTTC. The V call is TRBV12-3 or TRBV12-4, the J call TRBJ2-1; 10 bases match TRBD1. The V gene end was trimmed by 7 bases and the J gene end by 8 bases; junction bases not matched to a gene: 14. This CDR3 contains 16 residues.

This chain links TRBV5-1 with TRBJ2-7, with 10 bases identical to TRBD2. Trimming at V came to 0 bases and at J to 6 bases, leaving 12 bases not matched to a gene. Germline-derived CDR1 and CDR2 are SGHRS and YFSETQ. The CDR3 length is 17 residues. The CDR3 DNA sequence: TGCGCCAGCAGCTTGGCCCCCACCGGGACTAGCGTTACCGAGCAGTACTTC. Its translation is CASSLAPTGTSVTEQYF. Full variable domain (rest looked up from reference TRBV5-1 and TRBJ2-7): KAGVTQTPRYLIKTRGQQVTLSCSPISGHRSVSWYQQTPGQGLQFLFEYFSETQRNKGNFPGRFSGRQFSNSRSEMNVSTLELGDSALYLCASSLAPTGTSVTEQYFGPGTRLTVT.

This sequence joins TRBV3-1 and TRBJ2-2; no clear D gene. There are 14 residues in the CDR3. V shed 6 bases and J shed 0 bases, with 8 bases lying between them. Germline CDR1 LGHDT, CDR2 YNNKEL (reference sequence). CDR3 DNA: TGTGCCAGCAGTTCCGGAACGAACACCGGGGAGCTGTTTTTT. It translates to CASSSGTNTGELFF.

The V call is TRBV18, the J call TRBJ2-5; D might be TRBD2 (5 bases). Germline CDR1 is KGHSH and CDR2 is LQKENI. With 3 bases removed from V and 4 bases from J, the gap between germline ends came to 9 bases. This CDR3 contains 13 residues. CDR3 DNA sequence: TGTGCCAGCTCACCGGTGGCGGGAGAGACCCAGTACTTC. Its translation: CASSPVAGETQYF.

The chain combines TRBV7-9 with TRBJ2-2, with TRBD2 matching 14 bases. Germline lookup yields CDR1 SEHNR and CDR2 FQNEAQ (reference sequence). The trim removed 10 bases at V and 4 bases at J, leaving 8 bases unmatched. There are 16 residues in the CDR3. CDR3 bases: TGTGCCACCCACGGGACTAGCGGGAGAAGCACCGGGGAGCTGTTTTTT. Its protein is CATHGTSGRSTGELFF.

The DNA for the CDR3 is TGTGCCAGCAGTGGCGGAAGGGATGACTATGGCTACACCTTC. As protein: CASSGGRDDYGYTF. The chain joins TRBV7-9 to TRBJ1-2, with D hard to call. Germline CDR1 is SEHNR and CDR2 is FQNEAQ (reference sequence). The CDR3 is 14 amino acids. The V end lost 6 bases, the J end lost 3 bases, and 14 bases lay between the germline ends.

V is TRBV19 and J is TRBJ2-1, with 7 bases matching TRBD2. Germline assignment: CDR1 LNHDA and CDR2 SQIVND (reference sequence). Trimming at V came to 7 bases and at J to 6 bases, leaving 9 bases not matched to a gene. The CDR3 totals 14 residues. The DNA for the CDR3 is TGTGCCAGTAAGCCAGCGGGGCTATCCAATGAGCAGTTCTTC. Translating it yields CASKPAGLSNEQFF.

The CDR3 region has the DNA TGTGCCATCCTCCTTACGACAGGGAACTACGAGCAGTACTTC. Protein product: CAILLTTGNYEQYF. This sequence joins TRBV2 and TRBJ2-7; TRBD1 agrees at 7 bases. The CDR3 sequence is 14 residues long. Looked up from germline, CDR1 is SNHLY and CDR2 is FYNNEI. The V gene end was trimmed by 10 bases and the J gene end by 3 bases; junction bases not matched to a gene: 12.

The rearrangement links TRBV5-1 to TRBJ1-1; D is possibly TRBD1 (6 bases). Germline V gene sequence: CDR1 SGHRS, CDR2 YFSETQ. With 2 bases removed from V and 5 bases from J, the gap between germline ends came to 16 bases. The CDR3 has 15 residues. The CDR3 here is CASSFQQGSGTEAFF. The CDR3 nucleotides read TGCGCCAGCAGCTTTCAACAGGGTAGTGGTACTGAAGCTTTCTTT.

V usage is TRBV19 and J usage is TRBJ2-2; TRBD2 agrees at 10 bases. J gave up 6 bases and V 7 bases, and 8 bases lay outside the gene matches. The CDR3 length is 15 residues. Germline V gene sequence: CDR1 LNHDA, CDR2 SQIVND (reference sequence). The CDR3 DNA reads TGTGCCAGTAAAGTCAGACTAGCGGGCGCCGGGGAGCTGTTTTTT. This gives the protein CASKVRLAGAGELFF.

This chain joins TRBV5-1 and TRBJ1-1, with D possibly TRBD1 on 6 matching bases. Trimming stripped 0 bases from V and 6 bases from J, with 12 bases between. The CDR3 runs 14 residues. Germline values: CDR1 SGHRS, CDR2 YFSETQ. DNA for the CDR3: TGCGCCAGCAGCTTGGACAGGGCTGAAGCTGAAGCTTTCTTT. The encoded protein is CASSLDRAEAEAFF.

CDR3 in amino acids: CASSLEAVPYNEQFF. The DNA of the CDR3 is TGTGCCAGCAGCTTAGAAGCGGTACCCTACAATGAGCAGTTCTTC. V and J are TRBV7-2 and TRBJ2-1; possible D gene TRBD2, 5 bases. Trimming cost V 1 base and J 2 bases, with 9 bases left between them. Germline V gene data show CDR1 as SGHTA and CDR2 as FQGNSA. The CDR3 contains 15 residues. Filled out from reference TRBV7-2 and TRBJ2-1, the complete variable domain reads GAGVSQSPSNKVTEKGKDVELRCDPISGHTALYWYRQSLGQGLEFLIYFQGNSAPDKSGLPSDRFSAERTGGSVSTLTIQRTQQEDSAVYLCASSLEAVPYNEQFFGPGTRLTVL.